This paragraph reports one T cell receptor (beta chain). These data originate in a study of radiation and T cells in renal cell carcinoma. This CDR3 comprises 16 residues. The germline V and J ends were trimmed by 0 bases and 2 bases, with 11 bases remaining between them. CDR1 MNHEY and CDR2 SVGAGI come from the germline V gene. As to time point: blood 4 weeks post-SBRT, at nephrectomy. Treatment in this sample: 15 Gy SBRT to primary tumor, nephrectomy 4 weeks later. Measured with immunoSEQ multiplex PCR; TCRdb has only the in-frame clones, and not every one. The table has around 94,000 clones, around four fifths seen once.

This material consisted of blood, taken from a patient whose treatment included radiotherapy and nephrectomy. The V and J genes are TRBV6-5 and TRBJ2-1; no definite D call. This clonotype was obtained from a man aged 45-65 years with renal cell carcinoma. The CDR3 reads CASSYSATPTYNEQFF. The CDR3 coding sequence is TGTGCCAGCAGTTACTCTGCGACACCAACCTACAATGAGCAGTTCTTC.